The present entry profiles one TCR beta chain with its context. Antigen: not known. The data were produced by immunoSEQ multiplex PCR, yet TCRdb's version contains in-frame clones alone and is incomplete. The data show 20,000 to 25,000 clones, with approximately 83% seen just once and roughly 0.26% held by the top ten. The germline CDR1 and CDR2 sequences are WNHNN and SYGVQD (reference sequence). The CDR3 is made up of 15 amino acids. The V and J ends lost 6 bases and 3 bases, in that order; junction bases with no gene match: 6. This specimen comes from a study of regulatory dendritic cells for organ transplantation. Allogeneic regulatory or mature dendritic cells were co-cultured for more than 4 days with CFSE-labeled sorted T cells at 1:10. Memory T cells were CD45RO+, naive were CD45RA+, sorted by FACS.

This clonotype originated in a human donor in good health. What was sequenced was naive CD4+ T cells from blood cultured with dendritic cells. Indicated subset: CD45RA+ naive T cells. This rearrangement joins TRBV10-1 to TRBJ2-5; 11 nucleotides align to TRBD2. The CDR3 nucleotides are TGCGCCAGCAGCGAAGGGACTAGCGGCGAAGAGACCCAGTACTTC. Its translation: CASSEGTSGEETQYF.